The 3 T cell receptor beta chains below were found in one sample sequenced in a study of blood T cell repertoires in COVID-19 (dated by TCRdb to 2018 to 2021). Library generation was performed with the immunoSEQ multiplex PCR assay. TCRdb provides this immuneACCESS table in a form limited to in-frame rearrangements. Some clones are lacking; in checked studies, under half of them reflect an unresolved V gene, and why the rest are absent is not known. The sample has some 260,000 clones on record, over 70% of them singletons. The ten largest clonotypes hold 10% of the sample. Sequenced material: peripheral blood. The receptor source for this set is a woman aged 65 to 85 with COVID-19, enrolled during active disease.

The chain joins TRBV10-3 to TRBJ2-7; the match to TRBD1 covers 7 bases. The CDR3 spans 14 residues. Germline loops: CDR1 ENHRY, CDR2 SYGVKD. With 6 bases clipped from V and 0 bases from J, the junction kept 5 bases outside the gene matches. CDR3 DNA: TGTGCCATCAGCCTGGGACAGCTCTCCTACGAGCAGTACTTC. Amino acid sequence: CAISLGQLSYEQYF.

J is TRBJ2-5 and V is TRBV5-6; 10 bases map to TRBD1. The CDR3 loop spans 16 amino acids. The V segment lost 4 bases and the J segment 5 bases; nucleotides outside the gene matches: 11. Germline assignment: CDR1 SGHDT and CDR2 YYEEEE. The CDR3 is CASSTRQGAPYETQYF. As DNA, the CDR3 is TGTGCCAGCAGCACCCGACAGGGGGCGCCTTATGAGACCCAGTACTTC.

The chain carries TRBV2 and TRBJ2-7, with TRBD1 matching over 9 bases. The germline gives CDR1 SNHLY, CDR2 FYNNEI. The ends lost 7 bases at V and 3 bases at J; junction bases unmatched: 7. The length of the CDR3 is 14 residues. The CDR3 nucleotides read TGTGCCAGCAATCGTCGGGACAGGGTCTACGAGCAGTACTTC. Translation gives CASNRRDRVYEQYF.